One and the same sample provided the 21 T cell receptor beta chains below, sequenced in a study of CD8 T cells in Susac syndrome. RNA amounts of roughly 0.45 to 1 ug underwent reverse transcription with random hexamers. TCRdb independently ran MiXCR on the immunoSEQ multiplex PCR reads; one entry per CDR3 protein. Of about 110,000 distinct CDR3 sequences listed, 90% to 98% are singletons. The sample was CD4+ T cells from PBMCs. The receptors were gathered from a human donor in good health.

The sample holds one count of this clonotype. The V call is TRBV28, the J call TRBJ2-2; TRBD1 agrees at 10 bases. Germline trimming cut 4 bases from V and 5 bases from J; bases unmatched to any gene: 13. Germline-derived CDR1 and CDR2 are MDHEN and SYDVKM. The CDR3 length is 18 residues. The CDR3 sequence: CASSSILGGTGETGELFF. The DNA for the CDR3 is TGTGCCAGCAGTTCTATCCTGGGCGGGACAGGGGAAACCGGGGAGCTGTTTTTT.

The rearrangement uses TRBV2 and TRBJ2-2; D gene ambiguous. The CDR3 is made up of 15 amino acids. Germline-derived CDR1 and CDR2 are SNHLY and FYNNEI. V gave up 3 bases and J gave up 4 bases, with 12 bases separating them. CDR3 protein: CASSDRIGSTGELFF. CDR3 coding DNA: TGTGCCAGCAGTGATCGTATTGGCAGCACCGGGGAGCTGTTTTTT.

The gene calls are TRBV9 and TRBJ2-5, with 12 positions matching TRBD2. CDR3 length: 15 amino acids. V shed 4 bases and J 3 bases; nucleotides not matched to a gene: 4. Germline loops: CDR1 SGDLS, CDR2 YYNGEE. The CDR3 DNA sequence: TGTGCCAGCAGCACACGACTAGCGGGAGAAGAGACCCAGTACTTC. It encodes CASSTRLAGEETQYF.

The table lists this clonotype with a count of one. The V gene is TRBV6-1, the J gene TRBJ2-3; TRBD2 matches 13 bases. V shed 8 bases, J shed 5 bases, and the junction held 13 bases outside the gene matches. The CDR3 extends over 17 amino acids. Germline V gene sequence: CDR1 MNHNS, CDR2 SASEGT. The CDR3 region is CASQPFALAGGQDTQYF. CDR3 in DNA: TGTGCCAGCCAGCCCTTTGCACTAGCGGGAGGGCAAGATACGCAGTATTTT.

This clonotype was counted a single time. V is TRBV5-1 and J is TRBJ2-1; no reliable D call. Per the germline V gene, CDR1 is SGHRS and CDR2 is YFSETQ. The CDR3 loop spans 16 amino acids. With 1 base removed from V and 2 bases from J, the gap between germline ends came to 13 bases. The CDR3 bases are TGCGCCAGCAGCTTGTTGGCAGTGGATACCTACAATGAGCAGTTCTTC. It yields the protein CASSLLAVDTYNEQFF.

The DNA for the CDR3 is TGTGCTAGTGGTCCTGGCGGATTCAGCACAGATACGCAGTATTTT. Translation: CASGPGGFSTDTQYF. The chain combines TRBV12-5 with TRBJ2-3; D is uncertain. Germline CDR1 and CDR2: LGHNT and FRNRAP. The V end was cut by 5 bases, the J end by 0 bases, with 12 bases between. The CDR3 is 15 residues long. The complete variable domain, with remaining parts taken from reference TRBV12-5 and TRBJ2-3, reads DARVTQTPRHKVTEMGQEVTMRCQPILGHNTVFWYRQTMMQGLELLAYFRNRAPLDDSGMPKDRFSAEMPDATLATLKIQPSEPRDSAVYFCASGPGGFSTDTQYFGPGTRLTVL.

J is TRBJ1-1 and V is TRBV15; perhaps TRBD1 as D (5 bases). Germline CDR1 and CDR2: LNHNV and YYDKDF (reference sequence). The CDR3 sequence is 14 residues long. Between the trimmed V and J ends, which lost 8 bases and 0 bases, there was a span of 13 bases. The CDR3 DNA follows: TGTGCCACCGCTGGGGGAGACATGAACACTGAAGCTTTCTTT. Translation: CATAGGDMNTEAFF.

The rearrangement uses TRBV7-2 and TRBJ2-1; D is uncertain. This CDR3 is built from 18 residues. V was trimmed by 0 bases and J by 1 base, leaving 16 bases between them. Germline values: CDR1 SGHTA, CDR2 FQGNSA. The CDR3 sequence: CASSLALGSLQSYNEQFF. In nucleotides, the CDR3 is TGTGCCAGCAGCTTAGCGCTGGGCAGCTTACAGTCCTACAATGAGCAGTTCTTC.

The rearrangement uses TRBV29-1 and TRBJ1-1, with D hard to call. V lost 4 bases and J 1 base, leaving 16 bases between the germline ends. CDR3 length equals 15 residues. CDR1 SQVTM and CDR2 ANQGSEA come from the germline V gene. The CDR3 DNA is TGCAGCGTTGTGGAGGGCGCGGTTCGGAACACTGAAGCTTTCTTT. This encodes CSVVEGAVRNTEAFF.

This chain uses TRBV30 with TRBJ1-6; possibly TRBD1 for D (6 bases). The CDR3 loop spans 14 amino acids. Germline V gives CDR1 GTSNPN, CDR2 SVGIG (reference sequence). The V end was cut by 0 bases, the J end by 10 bases, with 13 bases between. CDR3 sequence reads: CAWSVGGENSPLHF. In DNA, the CDR3 is TGTGCCTGGAGTGTGGGGGGCGAAAACTCACCCCTCCACTTT.

This chain uses TRBV20-1 with TRBJ2-4, with 7 bases identical to TRBD1. The CDR3 contains 14 residues. Germline CDR1 and CDR2: DFQATT and SNEGSKA (reference sequence). After removal of 6 bases from V and 2 bases from J, the junction contained 7 bases not matched to a gene. CDR3 amino acids: CSAIGGASKNIQYF. The CDR3 nucleotides read TGCAGTGCCATAGGGGGCGCGTCCAAAAACATTCAGTACTTC.

The rearrangement links TRBV28 to TRBJ2-4, with 10 bases lining up with TRBD1. Germline CDR1 and CDR2: MDHEN and SYDVKM. J lost 8 bases, V lost 7 bases, and 11 bases had no gene match. CDR3 length equals 15 residues. DNA for the CDR3: TGTGCCAGCATCCCCTCGATAGGACAGGGGGACATTCAGTACTTC. The encoded protein is CASIPSIGQGDIQYF.

The CDR3 protein is CATSDRASSGYTF. In nucleotides, the CDR3 is TGTGCCACCAGTGACCGCGCCTCTAGTGGCTACACCTTC. V usage is TRBV24-1 and J usage is TRBJ1-2; D gene uncertain. Per germline, CDR1 KGHDR and CDR2 SFDVKD. The CDR3 is 13 residues long. The ends were cut back, 4 bases at V and 7 bases at J, with 12 bases in the middle.

The chain recombines TRBV5-6 with TRBJ2-3, with D possibly matching TRBD2 (5 bases). V lost 0 bases, J lost 6 bases, and 11 bases lay in between. The germline CDR1 and CDR2 sequences are SGHDT and YYEEEE. The CDR3 totals 14 residues. This CDR3 is CASSLELAGDTQYF. The CDR3 DNA is TGTGCCAGCAGCTTGGAGCTAGCCGGCGATACGCAGTATTTT. Filled out from reference TRBV5-6 and TRBJ2-3, the complete variable domain reads DAGVTQSPTHLIKTRGQQVTLRCSPKSGHDTVSWYQQALGQGPQFIFQYYEEEERQRGNFPDRFSGHQFPNYSSELNVNALLLGDSALYLCASSLELAGDTQYFGPGTRLTVL.

Here the CDR3 reads CASLNTQYF. DNA of the CDR3: TGTGCCAGTTTGAATACGCAGTATTTT. This chain joins TRBV27 and TRBJ2-3, with unresolved D. V lost 9 bases, J lost 7 bases, and 5 bases lay in between. CDR3 length: 9 amino acids. Germline V CDR1 and CDR2: MNHEY, SMNVEV (reference sequence).

The V call is TRBV15, the J call TRBJ1-3; TRBD1 might be the D (5 bases). The CDR3 runs to 16 residues. From germline, CDR1 is LNHNV and CDR2 YYDKDF (reference sequence). Trimming removed 1 base from V and 0 bases from J, with 10 bases in between. The CDR3 spells CATSRGGDYSGNTIYF. DNA of the CDR3: TGTGCCACCAGCAGAGGTGGGGACTACTCTGGAAACACCATATATTTT. Based on the CDR3 plus reference TRBV15 and TRBJ1-3, the full variable domain is DAMVIQNPRYQVTQFGKPVTLSCSQTLNHNVMYWYQQKSSQAPKLLFHYYDKDFNNEADTPDNFQSRRPNTSFCFLDIRSPGLGDTAMYLCATSRGGDYSGNTIYFGEGSWLTVV.

This chain links TRBV5-6 with TRBJ2-5, with 15 bases fitting TRBD2. The ends lost 1 base at V and 9 bases at J; junction bases unmatched: 19. This CDR3 spans 20 amino acids. Per the germline V gene, CDR1 is SGHDT and CDR2 is YYEEEE. CDR3 sequence reads: CASSLRATWTSGRARVAQYF. CDR3 in DNA: TGTGCCAGCAGCTTGAGGGCGACTTGGACTAGCGGGAGGGCTCGGGTAGCCCAGTACTTC.

The chain has TRBV5-1 and TRBJ2-7; 9 nucleotides agree with TRBD2. The CDR3 covers 15 residues. V dropped 7 bases and J dropped 1; count of bases not matched to a gene: 9. In germline, CDR1 is SGHRS, CDR2 YFSETQ. CDR3 bases: TGCGCCAGCCGTGAGGGTCTAGCGGGATCCTACGAGCAGTACTTC. Its translation: CASREGLAGSYEQYF.

The rearrangement joins TRBV5-1 to TRBJ2-7; D might be TRBD2 (5 bases). Germline lookup yields CDR1 SGHRS and CDR2 YFSETQ. Trimming left V 4 bases short and J 5 bases short, with 16 bases between. The CDR3 runs to 14 residues. Here the CDR3 DNA reads TGCGCCAGCAGCGGAGGTAGGGTCGGGGACGAGCAGTACTTC. As protein: CASSGGRVGDEQYF.

CDR3 nucleotide sequence: TGTGCCAGCAGTTACCGGGCAGGTCTTGGTTACGAGCAGTACTTC. Translated, it gives CASSYRAGLGYEQYF. The J gene is TRBJ2-7, the V gene TRBV6-5; no clear D. Germline assignment: CDR1 MNHEY and CDR2 SVGAGI. This CDR3 has 15 residues. V was shortened by 2 bases and J by 4 bases, with 15 bases between the two germline ends.

This clonotype was recorded once. This sequence joins TRBV7-2 and TRBJ2-2, with 11 bases identical to TRBD2. CDR3 length equals 16 residues. Germline values: CDR1 SGHTA, CDR2 FQGNSA. V lost 1 base and J lost 7; bases outside the gene matches: 5. This CDR3 reads CASSLGGLAADGELFF. DNA of the CDR3: TGTGCCAGCAGCTTAGGGGGACTAGCGGCGGACGGGGAGCTGTTTTTT. Based on the CDR3 plus reference TRBV7-2 and TRBJ2-2, the full variable domain is GAGVSQSPSNKVTEKGKDVELRCDPISGHTALYWYRQSLGQGLEFLIYFQGNSAPDKSGLPSDRFSAERTGGSVSTLTIQRTQQEDSAVYLCASSLGGLAADGELFFGEGSRLTVL.